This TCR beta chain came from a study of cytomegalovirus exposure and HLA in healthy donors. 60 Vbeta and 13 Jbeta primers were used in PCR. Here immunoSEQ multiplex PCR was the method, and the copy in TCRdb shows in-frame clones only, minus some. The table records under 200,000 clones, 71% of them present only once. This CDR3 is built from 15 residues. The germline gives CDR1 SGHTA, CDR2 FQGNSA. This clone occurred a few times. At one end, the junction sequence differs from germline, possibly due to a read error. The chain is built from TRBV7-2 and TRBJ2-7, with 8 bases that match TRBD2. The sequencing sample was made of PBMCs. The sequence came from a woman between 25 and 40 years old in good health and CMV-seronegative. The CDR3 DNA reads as TGCGCCAGCAGCCCCCGGGATAGCGGGACCTACGAGCAGTACTTC. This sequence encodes CASSPRDSGTYEQYF.